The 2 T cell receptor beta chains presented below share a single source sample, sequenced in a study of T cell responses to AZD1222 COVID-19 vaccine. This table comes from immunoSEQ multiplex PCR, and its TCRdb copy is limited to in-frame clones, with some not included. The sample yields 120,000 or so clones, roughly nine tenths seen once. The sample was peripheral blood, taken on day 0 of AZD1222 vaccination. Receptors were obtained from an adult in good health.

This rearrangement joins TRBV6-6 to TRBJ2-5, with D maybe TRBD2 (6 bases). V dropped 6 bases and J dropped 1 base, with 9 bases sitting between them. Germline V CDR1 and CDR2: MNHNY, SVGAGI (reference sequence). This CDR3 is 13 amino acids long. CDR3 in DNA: TGTGCCAGCAGGCGGGACCCCCAAGAGACCCAGTACTTC. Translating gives CASRRDPQETQYF.

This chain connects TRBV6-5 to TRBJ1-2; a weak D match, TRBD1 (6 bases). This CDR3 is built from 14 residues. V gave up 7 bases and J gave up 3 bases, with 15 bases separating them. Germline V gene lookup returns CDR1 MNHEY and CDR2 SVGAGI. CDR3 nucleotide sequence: TGTGCCAGCAATCGAAGACAGGTAGACTATGGCTACACCTTC. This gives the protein CASNRRQVDYGYTF.